Below, 29 T cell receptor beta chains from the same sample are listed, as sequenced in a study of OX40 agonist ivuxolimab in advanced cancers. The data were produced by immunoSEQ multiplex PCR, yet TCRdb's version contains in-frame clones alone and is incomplete. The repertoire consists of approximately 60,000 clones, with over 60% occurring once and the leading ten covering roughly 6%. The starting material was CD4+ or CD8+ T cells sorted from blood, obtained in a trial of the OX40 agonist ivuxolimab. The receptor source for this set is an adult with an advanced solid tumor such as melanoma, head and neck, liver or kidney cancer.

This clone was seen more than once but under ten times. The chain carries TRBV5-8 and TRBJ1-2, with unresolved D. The V gene's germline CDR1 is SGHTS and CDR2 YDEGEE. The V gene lost 2 bases and the J gene lost 1 base, with 9 bases spanning the gap. The CDR3 contains 14 residues. CDR3 loop: CASSFGDLNYGYTF. The DNA of the CDR3 is TGTGCCAGCAGCTTCGGGGATCTTAACTATGGCTACACCTTC.

The chain links TRBV4-2 to TRBJ2-3; TRBD2 matches at 12 bases. J was trimmed by 0 bases and V by 0 bases; bases with no gene match: 4. Per germline, CDR1 LGHNA and CDR2 YNFKEQ. CDR3 length: 18 amino acids. CDR3 nucleotides: TGTGCCAGCAGCCAAGACCCTAGCGGGAGGGCCAGCACAGATACGCAGTATTTT. This translates into CASSQDPSGRASTDTQYF.

The rearrangement uses TRBV5-1 and TRBJ2-7; D gene ambiguous. The CDR3 is 14 residues long. Germline CDR1 reads SGHRS; CDR2 reads YFSETQ. Deletions cut 1 base from V and 6 bases from J, with 14 bases between. In nucleotides, the CDR3 is TGCGCCAGCAGCTTGATGGGCCAGAATCCCGAGCAGTACTTC. Protein product: CASSLMGQNPEQYF.

The CDR3 DNA sequence: TGTGCCAGCAGTTCCACAGGTTTAAACACTGAAGCTTTCTTT. It is translated as CASSSTGLNTEAFF. The V gene is TRBV28, the J gene TRBJ1-1; maybe TRBD1 (5 bases). This CDR3 has 14 residues. V lost 4 bases to trimming and J lost 2 bases, with 11 bases between them. Germline CDR1 and CDR2: MDHEN and SYDVKM.

The chain recombines TRBV19 with TRBJ1-6, with D unresolved. This CDR3 spans 17 amino acids. V lost 3 bases and J lost 4, with 16 bases in between. Germline V gene data show CDR1 as LNHDA and CDR2 as SQIVND (reference sequence). For the CDR3, the DNA is TGTGCCAGTAGTATTGGTGACCCAACCTTTTATAATTCACCCCTCCACTTT. Translation gives CASSIGDPTFYNSPLHF.

The chain links TRBV28 to TRBJ1-2, with unresolved D. The V end was cut by 6 bases, the J end by 1 base, with 9 bases between. Germline V CDR1 and CDR2: MDHEN, SYDVKM. The CDR3 is 13 residues long. The CDR3 sequence: CASSSGYNYGYTF. For the CDR3, the DNA is TGTGCCAGCAGCTCTGGGTATAACTATGGCTACACCTTC.

V usage is TRBV28 and J usage is TRBJ1-5, with 7 bases that match TRBD1. The CDR3 length is 17 residues. V was clipped by 5 bases and J by 0 bases; unmatched bases: 10. Germline CDR1 is MDHEN and CDR2 is SYDVKM. The DNA for the CDR3 is TGTGCCAGCAGTCCCCAGGGGGGGGGATATAGCAATCAGCCCCAGCATTTT. This sequence encodes CASSPQGGGYSNQPQHF.

The chain carries TRBV5-6 and TRBJ1-1; D gene ambiguous. Trimming shortened V by 6 bases and J by 3 bases, and 12 bases separated the two germline ends. There are 13 residues in the CDR3. Germline values: CDR1 SGHDT, CDR2 YYEEEE. CDR3 DNA: TGTGCCAGCACGCCTTGGGGTTACACTGAAGCTTTCTTT. Translating it yields CASTPWGYTEAFF.

The chain is built from TRBV19 and TRBJ2-2; a weak D match, TRBD2 (6 bases). With 3 bases removed from V and 5 bases from J, the gap between germline ends came to 13 bases. The CDR3 runs to 15 residues. CDR1 and CDR2 (germline): LNHDA, SQIVND (reference sequence). CDR3 bases: TGTGCCAGTAGTATCTCCGGGGGAGGAACCGGGGAGCTGTTTTTT. Its protein is CASSISGGGTGELFF.

V and J are TRBV7-2 and TRBJ2-4; D not certain. There are 14 residues in the CDR3. Germline CDR1 is SGHTA and CDR2 is FQGNSA. V shed 3 bases and J shed 2 bases, with 8 bases lying between them. CDR3 amino acids: CASSLKTPKNIQYF. In DNA, the CDR3 is TGTGCCAGCAGCTTGAAGACCCCCAAAAACATTCAGTACTTC.

This chain connects TRBV7-8 to TRBJ2-1, with 7 bases matching TRBD2. CDR1 SGHVS and CDR2 FQNEAQ come from the germline V gene. CDR3 length: 17 residues. V lost 2 bases, J lost 2 bases, and 9 bases stayed unmatched. The CDR3 spells CASSLFSGGVTYNEQFF. The CDR3 DNA reads TGTGCCAGCAGCTTATTTTCTGGGGGGGTCACCTACAATGAGCAGTTCTTC.

V is TRBV7-2 and J is TRBJ2-4; D remains unclear. The V end lost 1 base, the J end lost 4 bases, and 11 bases lay between the germline ends. The CDR3 length is 15 residues. Germline V gene lookup returns CDR1 SGHTA and CDR2 FQGNSA. CDR3 region: CASSLGPAAKNIQYF. CDR3 nucleotide sequence: TGTGCCAGCAGCTTAGGTCCGGCAGCAAAAAACATTCAGTACTTC.

The gene calls are TRBV21-1 and TRBJ2-5; the table's D call of TRBD2 was not tested on the DNA. TRBV21-1 is a known pseudogene. The CDR3 sequence is 16 residues long. CDR3 region: CASSKDRGTDEETQYF. The CDR3 region has the DNA TGTGCCAGCAGCAAAGATCGCGGGACGGATGAAGAGACCCAGTACTTC.

This chain joins TRBV6-1 and TRBJ1-5; 7 bases align to TRBD1. J was trimmed by 0 bases and V by 2 bases; bases with no gene match: 16. Germline V CDR1 and CDR2: MNHNS, SASEGT. The CDR3 runs 20 residues. The DNA of the CDR3 is TGTGCCAGCAGTGAAAGGCCGGGTATGGGGACAGCCCTTAGCAATCAGCCCCAGCATTTT. This gives the protein CASSERPGMGTALSNQPQHF.

The chain carries TRBV7-2 and TRBJ2-1; no firm D call. Germline lookup yields CDR1 SGHTA and CDR2 FQGNSA. The CDR3 loop spans 11 amino acids. V lost 5 bases and J lost 5, with 4 bases in between. CDR3 residues: CASSRNNEQFF. The CDR3 DNA reads TGTGCCAGCAGCCGTAACAATGAGCAGTTCTTC.

This sequence joins TRBV5-1 and TRBJ2-1; D perhaps matches TRBD1 (5 bases). V lost 0 bases and J lost 5, with 12 bases in between. From germline, CDR1 is SGHRS and CDR2 YFSETQ. This CDR3 region has 15 residues. The CDR3 nucleotides are TGCGCCAGCAGCTTGGGAGAACAGGTCCACAATGAGCAGTTCTTC. Encoded protein: CASSLGEQVHNEQFF.

A single count supports this clone. The chain carries TRBV27 and TRBJ2-7; D might be TRBD1 (5 bases). Germline-derived CDR1 and CDR2 are MNHEY and SMNVEV (reference sequence). Trimming removed 6 bases from V and 0 bases from J, with 18 bases in between. The CDR3 runs to 16 residues. The CDR3 DNA reads as TGTGCCAGCAGCGCATCCCAGGGCCGGAGCTCCTACGAGCAGTACTTC. Translation: CASSASQGRSSYEQYF.

This clone was counted a few times. The chain recombines TRBV27 with TRBJ2-7; TRBD1 aligns across 7 bases. CDR1 is MNHEY and CDR2 is SMNVEV in the germline V gene (reference sequence). The V segment lost 3 bases and the J segment 4 bases; nucleotides outside the gene matches: 15. CDR3 size: 17 residues. In nucleotides, the CDR3 is TGTGCCAGCAGTTTGCGGGCAGGGGGAGTTTCAGAGTACGAGCAGTACTTC. Residues: CASSLRAGGVSEYEQYF.

The J gene is TRBJ2-1, the V gene TRBV9; 11 nucleotides match TRBD2. V was clipped by 0 bases and J by 9 bases; unmatched bases: 8. CDR3 length: 16 amino acids. Per germline, CDR1 SGDLS and CDR2 YYNGEE. In DNA, the CDR3 is TGTGCCAGCAGCGTAGATTCTAGCGGGGGGAGTATTGAGCAGTTCTTC. It specifies CASSVDSSGGSIEQFF.

The chain carries TRBV5-4 and TRBJ2-7, with 11 bases lining up with TRBD1. This CDR3 has 15 amino acids. Germline CDR1 reads SGHNT; CDR2 reads YYREEE (reference sequence). The trim removed 3 bases at V and 6 bases at J, leaving 8 bases unmatched. This chain's CDR3 is CASSSSPGQGAEQYF. The DNA of the CDR3 is TGTGCCAGCAGCTCCTCCCCCGGACAGGGGGCCGAGCAGTACTTC.

The J gene is TRBJ1-6, the V gene TRBV5-1, with D unclear. Trimming pared 0 bases from V and 6 bases from J, leaving 16 bases between. The CDR3 is 17 residues long. Germline CDR1 is SGHRS and CDR2 is YFSETQ. The CDR3 here is CASSLVPQRIFNSPLHF. Written as DNA, the CDR3 is TGCGCCAGCAGCTTGGTTCCGCAGCGGATTTTTAATTCACCCCTCCACTTT.

This clone came up once. The chain combines TRBV5-5 with TRBJ2-1; either TRBD1 or TRBD2 may supply D (6 bases each). This CDR3 comprises 17 residues. Germline V gene sequence: CDR1 SGHKS, CDR2 YYEKEE (reference sequence). V dropped 4 bases and J dropped 7 bases, with 24 bases sitting between them. DNA of the CDR3: TGTGCCAGCAGCCCCAAAGGGGGGAGGCTTGTAGGGAATGAGCAGTTCTTC. Translated, it gives CASSPKGGRLVGNEQFF.

This chain links TRBV15 with TRBJ1-5, with TRBD1 matching 7 bases. The V and J ends lost 0 bases and 11 bases, in that order; junction bases with no gene match: 7. The CDR3 sequence is 14 residues long. Germline values: CDR1 LNHNV, CDR2 YYDKDF (reference sequence). The CDR3 reads CATSRDRGGRAQHF. In nucleotides, the CDR3 is TGTGCCACCAGCAGAGATAGAGGGGGCAGGGCCCAGCATTTT.

The J gene is TRBJ2-3, the V gene TRBV7-9; perhaps TRBD2 as D (5 bases). Trimming shortened V by 8 bases and J by 2 bases, and 14 bases separated the two germline ends. Germline loops: CDR1 SEHNR, CDR2 FQNEAQ (reference sequence). The CDR3 spans 14 residues. The CDR3 sequence: CASSASGSTDTQYF. The CDR3 nucleotides are TGTGCCAGCTCCGCAAGCGGTTCCACAGATACGCAGTATTTT.

This clone rates as medium-sized. The chain uses TRBV14 and TRBJ2-7, with D possibly being TRBD1 (5 bases). The CDR3 runs 14 residues. In germline, CDR1 is SGHDN, CDR2 FVKESK. Trimming removed 4 bases at V and 5 bases at J, with 15 bases between. This CDR3 is CASSLGLGHHEQYF. In DNA, the CDR3 is TGTGCCAGCAGCCTTGGCTTAGGACACCACGAGCAGTACTTC.

This chain links TRBV28 with TRBJ2-1; no firm D call. This CDR3 has 12 amino acids. Trimming took 2 bases from V and 8 from J, leaving 7 bases between them. Germline CDR1 MDHEN, CDR2 SYDVKM. As DNA, the CDR3 is TGTGCCAGCAGTTTAAGACAATATGAGCAGTTCTTC. Translated: CASSLRQYEQFF.

This chain links TRBV5-6 with TRBJ1-1; possible D gene TRBD1, 5 bases. Per the germline V gene, CDR1 is SGHDT and CDR2 is YYEEEE. The CDR3 has 15 amino acids. Between the trimmed V and J ends, which lost 1 base and 4 bases, there was a span of 14 bases. This chain's CDR3 is CASSLQDTSVTEAFF. The CDR3 DNA reads TGTGCCAGCAGCTTGCAGGACACTTCGGTCACTGAAGCTTTCTTT.

This clone was found a few times. V is TRBV9 and J is TRBJ1-3; D gene ambiguous. The germline gives CDR1 SGDLS, CDR2 YYNGEE. The V end lost 0 bases, the J end lost 0 bases, and 4 bases lay between the germline ends. The CDR3 length is 14 residues. This chain's CDR3 is CASSVGDSGNTIYF. In nucleotides, the CDR3 is TGTGCCAGCAGCGTAGGAGACTCTGGAAACACCATATATTTT.

Here the CDR3 reads CASSELRAETQYF. CDR3 bases: TGTGCCAGCAGTGAATTGCGGGCAGAGACCCAGTACTTC. The chain is built from TRBV6-1 and TRBJ2-5, with TRBD2 as a possible D gene (5 bases). The V gene lost 2 bases and the J gene lost 4 bases, with 8 bases spanning the gap. The CDR3 sequence is 13 residues long. Germline lookup yields CDR1 MNHNS and CDR2 SASEGT.